Here is one TCR beta chain with its context. V shed 2 bases, J shed 4 bases, and the junction held 9 bases outside the gene matches. The CDR3 extends over 16 amino acids. CDR1 is KGHSH, CDR2 LQKENI, per germline. This record belongs to a study of OX40 agonist ivuxolimab in advanced cancers. Looking at the study overall: Clinicians treated patients with ivuxolimab, an agonistic anti-OX40 (CD134) antibody. Patients were dosed intravenously with ivuxolimab at 0.01 to 10 mg/kg every 2 weeks.

Only in-frame clones appear in the TCRdb table, and some are missing; sequencing was by immunoSEQ multiplex PCR. The table lists 45,000 to 65,000 clones, 85% to 90% of them singletons, with roughly 1.8% in the top ten. The V gene is TRBV18, the J gene TRBJ1-1; TRBD1 matches at 8 bases. The sequencing here drew on CD4+ or CD8+ T cells sorted from blood, taken in a trial of the OX40 agonist ivuxolimab. This clonotype was obtained from an adult with an advanced solid tumor such as melanoma, head and neck, liver or kidney cancer. In DNA, the CDR3 is TGTGCCAGCTCACCATCCCTCGCAGGGGGCTCCACTGAAGCTTTCTTT. Its protein product is CASSPSLAGGSTEAFF.